What follows describes a single TCR beta chain. Its matching antigen is unknown. TCRdb keeps only in-frame clones here, not all; method: immunoSEQ multiplex PCR. Here the sample spans a few hundred thousand clones, roughly 90% being singletons. The CDR3 runs to 14 residues. Germline V gene data show CDR1 as SGHTA and CDR2 as FQGNSA. V was pared by 5 bases and J by 5 bases, with 12 bases between. This sample is part of a study of Ad26.COV2.S vaccination and SARS-CoV-2 variants. The wider study: Enrollment placed the donor in the COV1001 Ad26.COV2.S trial arm. Intramuscularly, Ad26.COV2.S was given either once or twice, 56 days apart.

Study-wide results and caveats: Responses of T cells in total may have been underestimated by the TCR breadth and depth analyses.

Treatment specified: 19 received Ad26.COV2.S at low or high dose, single or two shots; 5 received placebo; per-sample allocation not given. Sample collection was performed on day 63 after the first vaccine or placebo injection. Ad26.COV2.S expressed prefusion-stabilized spike from the original Wuhan strain. This TCR derives from a person aged 18-65 years who received the Ad26.COV2.S COVID-19 vaccine or a placebo. Sequencing was performed on peripheral blood, taken in a trial of Ad26.COV2.S vaccine versus placebo. V gene TRBV7-2 combines with J gene TRBJ2-2; TRBD1 is a possible D gene (5 bases). CDR3 DNA sequence: TGTGCCAGCAGCATCCTCAGGGATACCGGGGAGCTGTTTTTT. Its translation is CASSILRDTGELFF.